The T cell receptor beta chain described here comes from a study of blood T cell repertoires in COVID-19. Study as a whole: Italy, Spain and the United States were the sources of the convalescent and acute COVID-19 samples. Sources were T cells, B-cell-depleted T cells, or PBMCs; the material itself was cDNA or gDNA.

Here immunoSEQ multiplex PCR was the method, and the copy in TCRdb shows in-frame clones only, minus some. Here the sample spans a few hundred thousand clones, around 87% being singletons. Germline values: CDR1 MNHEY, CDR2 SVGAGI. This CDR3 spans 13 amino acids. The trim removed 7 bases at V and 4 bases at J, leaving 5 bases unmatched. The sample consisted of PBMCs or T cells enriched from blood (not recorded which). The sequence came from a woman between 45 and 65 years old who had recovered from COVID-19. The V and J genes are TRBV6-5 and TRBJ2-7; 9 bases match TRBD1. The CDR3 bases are TGTGCCAGCACCAGGGACAGGGTTTACGAGCAGTACTTC. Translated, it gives CASTRDRVYEQYF.